This T cell receptor (beta chain) was identified in a study of regulatory T cells in long-lasting Graves disease. General study findings and limits: Sharing of public clonotypes was greater in persistent patients (around 2,500) than in new patients (around 1,000).

Combining iRepertoire HTBI primers with Arm-PCR of CDR3 regions, the authors built TCR beta libraries. TCRdb redid the calling of the multiplex PCR reads with MiXCR, one entry per CDR3 protein. The sample holds 350,000 to 500,000 distinct CDR3 sequences; 14% are singletons and the top ten take roughly 15%. Time point: newly diagnosed GD, antithyroid drugs for less than 3 months. Extracted RNA from PBMCs served as the source of the TCR library. This clonotype was recorded many times. Its specificity is not known. These data were also reused for a study on T cells in Graves' hyperthyroidism and ophthalmopathy. From that report: For Graves' hyperthyroidism to be stable, ophthalmopathy could not progress within 18 months.

The sequence came from a woman aged 50 to 60 with Graves disease. The sequenced sample was peripheral blood mononuclear cells (PBMCs), obtained at new diagnosis, from a patient treated with antithyroid drugs.

DNA of the CDR3: TGTGCCAGCAGCCGATACATAGGGGAGCTGTTTTTT. Protein: CASSRYIGELFF. This rearrangement joins TRBV7-9 to TRBJ2-2; the D is unclear. The CDR3 runs 12 residues. Germline loops: CDR1 SEHNR, CDR2 FQNEAQ (reference sequence). Trimming pared 5 bases from V and 8 bases from J, leaving 9 bases between.